The entry below gives a single T cell receptor beta chain sequence along with its context. The sample comes from a study of brain metastases from non-small cell lung cancer. The ends were cut back, 1 base at V and 1 base at J, with 11 bases in the middle. The length of the CDR3 is 15 residues. Germline V gives CDR1 SGHRS, CDR2 YFSETQ. Measured with immunoSEQ multiplex PCR; TCRdb has only the in-frame clones, and not every one. Of roughly 740 clones in the sample, approximately 88% were seen once. The sequenced material came from tissue from a brain metastasis. This sequence was found in a donor at least 40 years old with non-small cell lung cancer. This chain connects TRBV5-1 to TRBJ1-1; D gene uncertain. For the CDR3, the DNA is TGCGCCAGCAGCTTGTTCGGAAGTTCGAACACTGAAGCTTTCTTT. It yields the protein CASSLFGSSNTEAFF. The full variable domain, completed using reference TRBV5-1 and TRBJ1-1, is KAGVTQTPRYLIKTRGQQVTLSCSPISGHRSVSWYQQTPGQGLQFLFEYFSETQRNKGNFPGRFSGRQFSNSRSEMNVSTLELGDSALYLCASSLFGSSNTEAFFGQGTRLTVV.